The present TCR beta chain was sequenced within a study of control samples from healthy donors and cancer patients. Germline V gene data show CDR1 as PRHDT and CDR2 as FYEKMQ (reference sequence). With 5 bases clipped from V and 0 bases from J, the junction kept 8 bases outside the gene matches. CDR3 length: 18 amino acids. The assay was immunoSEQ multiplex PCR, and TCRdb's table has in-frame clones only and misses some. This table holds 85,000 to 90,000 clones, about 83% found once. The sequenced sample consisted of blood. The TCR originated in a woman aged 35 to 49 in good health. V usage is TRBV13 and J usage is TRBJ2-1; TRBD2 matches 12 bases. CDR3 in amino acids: CASSPLAGGGHSYNEQFF. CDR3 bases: TGTGCCAGCAGCCCCCTAGCGGGGGGGGGACACTCCTACAATGAGCAGTTCTTC. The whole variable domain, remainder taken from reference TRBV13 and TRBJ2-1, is AAGVIQSPRHLIKEKRETATLKCYPIPRHDTVYWYQQGPGQDPQFLISFYEKMQSDKGSIPDRFSAQQFSDYHSELNMSSLELGDSALYFCASSPLAGGGHSYNEQFFGPGTRLTVL.